This T cell receptor beta chain was sequenced for a study of graft-versus-host responses after intestinal transplantation. Overall study: Tacrolimus plus steroids were given to all recipients for roughly 3 years, preceded by anti-thymocyte globulin induction.

The data were produced by immunoSEQ multiplex PCR, yet TCRdb's version contains in-frame clones alone and is incomplete. Here the sample spans approximately 90,000 clones, more than 85% being singletons. General observations from the study: Some GvH clones were seen earlier in gut or blood, suggesting intestinal origin.

J lost 3 bases, V lost 8 bases, and 6 bases had no gene match. This CDR3 contains 13 residues. Germline assignment: CDR1 MNHEY and CDR2 SMNVEV (reference sequence). This clone was counted once. Antigen specificity is unknown. This chain uses TRBV27 with TRBJ1-2; 7 bases align to TRBD1. Sequencing used unstimulated CD8+ T cells sorted from spleen or lymph node cells, obtained before intestinal transplant. The clonotype originates from a human donor who received an intestinal transplant. This CDR3 reads CASGPGQYYGYTF. The CDR3 region has the DNA TGTGCCAGCGGTCCGGGACAGTACTATGGCTACACCTTC.